The 25 T cell receptor beta chains reported below all come from one sample, sequenced in a study of cytomegalovirus exposure and HLA in healthy donors. The PCR was carried out with 60 Vbeta primers and 13 Jbeta primers. Assay used: immunoSEQ multiplex PCR; TCRdb lists only in-frame clones, some missing. Here the sample spans 93,000 or so clones, around 77% being singletons. The specimen sequenced was PBMCs. The receptors originated from a man in his forties or fifties in good health and CMV-seropositive.

The CDR3: CASSAGMNTEAFF. The CDR3 DNA reads as TGTGCCAGTAGTGCCGGTATGAACACTGAAGCTTTCTTT. This sequence joins TRBV19 and TRBJ1-1; D not resolved. The germline V and J ends were trimmed by 5 bases and 0 bases, with 7 bases remaining between them. This CDR3 spans 13 amino acids. From germline, CDR1 is LNHDA and CDR2 SQIVND (reference sequence).

The CDR3 region has the DNA TGTGCCAGCAGTGGACTAGCGGGAGTGGGGACAGATACGCAGTATTTT. It yields the protein CASSGLAGVGTDTQYF. The chain employs TRBV25-1 and TRBJ2-3; the match to TRBD2 covers 12 bases. V was pared by 4 bases and J by 3 bases, with 5 bases of the junction left unmatched. CDR3 length: 16 amino acids. The germline V gene has CDR1 MGHDK and CDR2 SYGVNS.

This rearrangement joins TRBV10-2 to TRBJ1-5, with D tentatively TRBD1 (6 bases). The CDR3 length is 15 residues. CDR1 and CDR2 (germline): WSHSY, SAAADI. V gave up 3 bases and J gave up 2 bases, with 11 bases separating them. CDR3 DNA: TGCGCCAGCAGTGACTCCCGACAGGGCAATCAGCCCCAGCATTTT. The encoded protein is CASSDSRQGNQPQHF.

The chain joins TRBV19 to TRBJ1-1; TRBD1 is a possible D gene (5 bases). Germline CDR1 and CDR2: LNHDA and SQIVND (reference sequence). Deletions cut 3 bases from V and 0 bases from J, with 14 bases between. The CDR3 extends over 16 amino acids. This CDR3 reads CASSILGLNMNTEAFF. CDR3 sequence (DNA): TGTGCCAGTAGTATCCTGGGACTTAACATGAACACTGAAGCTTTCTTT.

The V and J genes are TRBV7-9 and TRBJ1-3; 9 bases match TRBD1. CDR1 is SEHNR, CDR2 FQNEAQ, per germline (reference sequence). CDR3 length: 14 residues. V lost 4 bases, J lost 9 bases, and 7 bases stayed unmatched. DNA of the CDR3: TGTGCCAGCAGCTCGGGACAGGGCTTGGTCACCATATATTTT. Protein product: CASSSGQGLVTIYF.

The V gene is TRBV7-2, the J gene TRBJ1-2; TRBD1 agrees at 9 bases. The V and J ends lost 5 bases and 3 bases, in that order; junction bases with no gene match: 1. Germline CDR1 and CDR2: SGHTA and FQGNSA. CDR3 length: 13 amino acids. CDR3 residues: CASSRDRDYGYTF. CDR3 coding DNA: TGTGCCAGCAGCCGGGACAGGGACTATGGCTACACCTTC. The complete variable domain, with remaining parts taken from reference TRBV7-2 and TRBJ1-2, reads GAGVSQSPSNKVTEKGKDVELRCDPISGHTALYWYRQSLGQGLEFLIYFQGNSAPDKSGLPSDRFSAERTGGSVSTLTIQRTQQEDSAVYLCASSRDRDYGYTFGSGTRLTVV.

The genes are TRBV6-6 and TRBJ1-1, with a tentative D call TRBD1 (6 bases). The CDR3 sequence is 14 residues long. Deletions cut 2 bases from V and 6 bases from J, with 13 bases between. The germline V gene encodes CDR1 MNHNY and CDR2 SVGAGI (reference sequence). DNA for the CDR3: TGTGCCAGCAGTTACACCCAAGGGGGGGCTGAAGCTTTCTTT. As protein: CASSYTQGGAEAFF.

V usage is TRBV7-8 and J usage is TRBJ2-3; D may be TRBD1 (6 bases). V dropped 7 bases and J dropped 1 base, with 15 bases sitting between them. The CDR3 has 15 residues. Germline V gene sequence: CDR1 SGHVS, CDR2 FQNEAQ. The CDR3 region is CASKTQGLRTDTQYF. As DNA, the CDR3 is TGTGCCAGCAAGACACAGGGATTACGCACAGATACGCAGTATTTT. Full variable domain (missing parts from reference TRBV7-8 and TRBJ2-3): GAGVSQSPRYKVAKRGQDVALRCDPISGHVSLFWYQQALGQGPEFLTYFQNEAQLDKSGLPSDRFFAERPEGSVSTLKIQRTQQEDSAVYLCASKTQGLRTDTQYFGPGTRLTVL.

The V call is TRBV30, the J call TRBJ2-7, with 11 bases matching TRBD2. Germline V gene data show CDR1 as GTSNPN and CDR2 as SVGIG (reference sequence). Trimming cost V 4 bases and J 4 bases; bases outside gene matches: 6. The CDR3 spans 14 residues. Here the CDR3 reads CAWTIAGGPYEQYF. The CDR3 region has the DNA TGTGCCTGGACGATAGCGGGAGGGCCTTACGAGCAGTACTTC. The full variable domain, with the rest looked up from reference TRBV30 and TRBJ2-7, is SQTIHQWPATLVQPVGSPLSLECTVEGTSNPNLYWYRQAAGRGLQLLFYSVGIGQISSEVPQNLSASRPQDRQFILSSKKLLLSDSGFYLCAWTIAGGPYEQYFGPGTRLTVT.

This sequence joins TRBV27 and TRBJ2-7; 7 bases are shared with TRBD1. The ends lost 0 bases at V and 2 bases at J; junction bases unmatched: 7. Germline values: CDR1 MNHEY, CDR2 SMNVEV (reference sequence). This CDR3 comprises 16 residues. The CDR3 is CASSLSRDSRPYEQYF. DNA for the CDR3: TGTGCCAGCAGTTTATCTCGGGACAGCAGACCCTACGAGCAGTACTTC.

V is TRBV29-1 and J is TRBJ1-2; no reliable D call. The CDR3 consists of 13 residues. With 5 bases removed from V and 4 bases from J, the gap between germline ends came to 14 bases. Per germline, CDR1 SQVTM and CDR2 ANQGSEA. CDR3 sequence (DNA): TGCAGCGTTACCGACACTGAAAGCTATGGCTACACCTTC. It is translated as CSVTDTESYGYTF. The variable domain in full, with the rest retrieved from reference TRBV29-1 and TRBJ1-2, is SAVISQKPSRDICQRGTSLTIQCQVDSQVTMMFWYRQQPGQSLTLIATANQGSEATYESGFVIDKFPISRPNLTFSTLTVSNMSPEDSSIYLCSVTDTESYGYTFGSGTRLTVV.

CDR3 nucleotides: TGTGCCAGCAGCTTAGGACTAGCGGGAGATTTCTACGAGCAGTACTTC. It yields the protein CASSLGLAGDFYEQYF. This sequence joins TRBV7-9 and TRBJ2-7; 12 nucleotides line up with TRBD2. Germline CDR1 reads SEHNR; CDR2 reads FQNEAQ (reference sequence). Unmatched junction bases numbered 4, after V lost 1 base and J lost 3 bases. CDR3 size: 16 residues. The entire variable domain, with the rest obtained from reference TRBV7-9 and TRBJ2-7, is as follows: DTGVSQNPRHKITKRGQNVTFRCDPISEHNRLYWYRQTLGQGPEFLTYFQNEAQLEKSRLLSDRFSAERPKGSFSTLEIQRTEQGDSAMYLCASSLGLAGDFYEQYFGPGTRLTVT.

The chain has TRBV18 and TRBJ2-5, with TRBD2 matching 9 bases. The J segment lost 5 bases and the V segment lost 0 bases, leaving 10 bases of the junction unmatched. CDR1 is KGHSH, CDR2 LQKENI, per germline. This CDR3 is built from 17 residues. The DNA of the CDR3 is TGTGCCAGCTCACCACCGAGGTTAGCGGGAGCGAGTGAGACCCAGTACTTC. It codes for CASSPPRLAGASETQYF.

V is TRBV5-5 and J is TRBJ2-7; tentative D call: TRBD1 (6 bases). V was trimmed by 2 bases and J by 0 bases, leaving 15 bases between them. Germline values: CDR1 SGHKS, CDR2 YYEKEE (reference sequence). CDR3 length: 16 residues. The CDR3 nucleotides read TGTGCCAGCAGCTTCGGCCCGGACAGCCTCTCCTACGAGCAGTACTTC. Amino acids: CASSFGPDSLSYEQYF.

The chain has TRBV6-5 and TRBJ2-7; 11 bases are a match to TRBD1. There are 14 residues in the CDR3. CDR1 and CDR2 (germline): MNHEY, SVGAGI. V was pared by 6 bases and J by 4 bases, with 5 bases of the junction left unmatched. The CDR3 DNA reads TGTGCCAGCAGCTCCGGGACAGGGGGGTACGAGCAGTACTTC. Translating gives CASSSGTGGYEQYF.

The rearrangement links TRBV10-3 to TRBJ2-5; 9 nucleotides match TRBD1. Germline V CDR1 and CDR2: ENHRY, SYGVKD. The CDR3 extends over 14 amino acids. V trimming: 6 bases; J trimming: 5 bases; junction bases outside the gene matches: 7. The CDR3 sequence: CAIRPTGGAETQYF. The CDR3 DNA reads as TGTGCCATCAGACCAACAGGGGGCGCGGAGACCCAGTACTTC.

This clone has only a few counts. The chain employs TRBV27 and TRBJ2-1; 14 nucleotides match TRBD2. The CDR3 extends over 17 amino acids. Germline V gene data show CDR1 as MNHEY and CDR2 as SMNVEV (reference sequence). V lost 2 bases, J lost 9 bases, and 9 bases stayed unmatched. CDR3: CASSLQGLAGEDGEQFF. The CDR3 nucleotides read TGTGCCAGCAGTTTACAGGGACTAGCGGGAGAAGACGGTGAGCAGTTCTTC.

CDR3 loop: CASSVTSGGRTDTQYF. The CDR3 DNA reads TGTGCCAGCAGCGTGACTAGCGGAGGGCGCACAGATACGCAGTATTTT. The chain combines TRBV9 with TRBJ2-3, with TRBD2 matching over 9 bases. The CDR3 totals 16 residues. Unmatched junction bases numbered 5, after V lost 2 bases and J lost 1 base. In germline, CDR1 is SGDLS, CDR2 YYNGEE. Looking up the rest from reference TRBV9 and TRBJ2-3 gives the full variable domain: DSGVTQTPKHLITATGQRVTLRCSPRSGDLSVYWYQQSLDQGLQFLIQYYNGEERAKGNILERFSAQQFPDLHSELNLSSLELGDSALYFCASSVTSGGRTDTQYFGPGTRLTVL.

This clone showed up just once. The CDR3, as DNA: TGTGCCAGTACCTACACACCGGGCGGGGAAGAAAAACTGTTTTTT. It codes for CASTYTPGGEEKLFF. The gene calls are TRBV19 and TRBJ1-4; D is undetermined. In germline, CDR1 is LNHDA, CDR2 SQIVND (reference sequence). V gave up 7 bases and J gave up 8 bases, with 20 bases separating them. The length of the CDR3 is 15 residues.

The table lists this clone with a few counts. The chain recombines TRBV18 with TRBJ2-5, with 7 bases identical to TRBD2. The CDR3 extends over 13 amino acids. Losses at the gene ends were 4 bases for V and 4 bases for J; bases not matched to a gene: 3. Germline CDR1 KGHSH, CDR2 LQKENI. This CDR3 reads CASSRGTTETQYF. CDR3 nucleotide sequence: TGTGCCAGCTCACGAGGGACTACAGAGACCCAGTACTTC.

The chain recombines TRBV7-3 with TRBJ2-3, with 8 nucleotides matching TRBD1. This CDR3 is 14 amino acids long. Germline V lookup: CDR1 SGHTA, CDR2 FQGTGA. Trimming cost V 4 bases and J 1 base; bases outside gene matches: 1. The CDR3, as DNA: TGTGCCAGCAGCTCGGACAGGGGCACAGATACGCAGTATTTT. Protein: CASSSDRGTDTQYF.

J is TRBJ2-1 and V is TRBV10-3; D gene uncertain. The V end was cut by 5 bases, the J end by 9 bases, with 17 bases between. This CDR3 spans 14 amino acids. Germline CDR1 and CDR2: ENHRY and SYGVKD. The CDR3 DNA reads as TGTGCCATCAGTCCTAGTAGTGCCCTGGGTGAGCAGTTCTTC. It translates to CAISPSSALGEQFF.

The chain links TRBV7-2 to TRBJ2-7, with D unclear. Germline-derived CDR1 and CDR2 are SGHTA and FQGNSA. V was clipped by 5 bases and J by 3 bases, with 14 bases between them. The CDR3 spans 14 residues. DNA of the CDR3: TGTGCCAGCAGCAATGGAATAGCCCACTACGAGCAGTACTTC. This encodes CASSNGIAHYEQYF.

The chain couples TRBV18 to TRBJ2-7; D unclear. V was cut by 3 bases and J by 4 bases, with 10 bases left in between. Germline CDR1 and CDR2: KGHSH and LQKENI. The CDR3 consists of 13 residues. CDR3 residues: CASSPSPFYEQYF. As DNA, the CDR3 is TGTGCCAGCTCACCTAGTCCATTTTACGAGCAGTACTTC.

CDR3 coding DNA: TGTGCCAGCAGTTACTCGGCAGGGAACGAGCAGTACTTC. This sequence encodes CASSYSAGNEQYF. The V and J genes are TRBV6-5 and TRBJ2-7; a possible D gene is TRBD1 (5 bases). CDR1 and CDR2 from the germline V gene are MNHEY and SVGAGI. The CDR3 length is 13 residues. Trimming cost V 0 bases and J 5 bases, with 8 bases left between them.